These T cell receptor beta chains were read from a single sample in a study of blood T cell repertoires in COVID-19. Sequencing used immunoSEQ multiplex PCR; TCRdb keeps in-frame clones, though not all of them. The data contain 60,000 or so clones, more than 75% of them singletons. The sample comprised peripheral blood. These receptors all stem from a human donor in a cohort sampled during active COVID-19. The CDR3 runs from the conserved cysteine through the conserved F or W. The order of the fields is J gene, V gene, CDR3 protein.

j_call: TRBJ1-2; v_call: TRBV7-2; cdr3_aa: CASSLGRVDGYTF
j_call: TRBJ2-6; v_call: TRBV19; cdr3_aa: CASSIPLSSGANVLTF
j_call: TRBJ1-2; v_call: TRBV18; cdr3_aa: CASSPPGTGGAWGGYTF
j_call: TRBJ1-6; v_call: TRBV27; cdr3_aa: CASSWVGRGHSPLHF
j_call: TRBJ1-2; v_call: TRBV3-1/TRBV3-2; cdr3_aa: CASSQERFGYTF
j_call: TRBJ2-5; v_call: TRBV5-1; cdr3_aa: CASSYDGTGQETQYF
j_call: TRBJ1-2; v_call: TRBV5-6; cdr3_aa: CASSSYRTGSYGYTF
j_call: TRBJ1-5; v_call: TRBV9; cdr3_aa: CASSVGTGGQPQHF
j_call: TRBJ2-1; v_call: TRBV30; cdr3_aa: CAWSGDRGVEFF
j_call: TRBJ1-2; v_call: TRBV9; cdr3_aa: CASSADRAYGYTF
j_call: TRBJ1-5; v_call: TRBV28; cdr3_aa: CASSETRGSNQPQHF
j_call: TRBJ2-1; v_call: TRBV5-4; cdr3_aa: CASSLPSRSEQFF
j_call: TRBJ2-5; v_call: TRBV11-2; cdr3_aa: CASTARWRAGQETQYF
j_call: TRBJ2-1; v_call: TRBV10-3; cdr3_aa: CAISELWAGGPNEQFF
j_call: TRBJ2-7; v_call: TRBV19; cdr3_aa: CASSLLAGPYEQYF
j_call: TRBJ2-3; v_call: TRBV19; cdr3_aa: CASRTGGASTDTQYF
j_call: TRBJ2-3; v_call: TRBV7-8; cdr3_aa: CASSLVEAGGTDTQYF
j_call: TRBJ2-2; v_call: TRBV5-4; cdr3_aa: CASSNVRGQGISGELFF
j_call: TRBJ2-3; v_call: TRBV7-2; cdr3_aa: CASSPPLAGGTDTQYF
j_call: TRBJ2-1; v_call: TRBV10-3; cdr3_aa: CAISEQSSYNEQFF
j_call: TRBJ2-1; v_call: TRBV5-6; cdr3_aa: CASSRANRGQFF
j_call: TRBJ2-1; v_call: TRBV27; cdr3_aa: CASRPGGKNNEQFF
j_call: TRBJ2-3; v_call: TRBV4-1; cdr3_aa: CASSQVISADTQYF
j_call: TRBJ2-1; v_call: TRBV5-1; cdr3_aa: CASSLAPASGAYNEQFF
j_call: TRBJ1-1; v_call: TRBV29-1; cdr3_aa: CSVGQGAAEAFF
j_call: TRBJ2-7; v_call: TRBV9; cdr3_aa: CASSARRDFSSYEQYF
j_call: TRBJ1-2; v_call: TRBV19; cdr3_aa: CASSIGPFNYGYTF
j_call: TRBJ2-1; v_call: TRBV7-2; cdr3_aa: CASGQGSSYNEQFF
j_call: TRBJ2-2; v_call: TRBV19; cdr3_aa: CASSIGPNTGELFF
j_call: TRBJ2-7; v_call: TRBV5-4; cdr3_aa: CASSLVRGSSDEQYF
j_call: TRBJ2-3; v_call: TRBV7-3; cdr3_aa: CASSLGTSPNTQYF
j_call: TRBJ2-7; v_call: TRBV18; cdr3_aa: CASSPTAGITYEQYF
j_call: TRBJ1-1; v_call: TRBV5-8; cdr3_aa: CASSLFGGTEAFF
j_call: TRBJ2-3; v_call: TRBV28; cdr3_aa: CASHQGGRAQITDTQYF
j_call: TRBJ1-5; v_call: TRBV28; cdr3_aa: CASRTANQPQHF